The 10 T cell receptor beta chains listed next were all sequenced from one sample in a study of blood T cell repertoires in COVID-19. Using immunoSEQ multiplex PCR, the repertoire was profiled, and TCRdb retains in-frame clones only, with some absent. The table shows 150,000 to 200,000 clones, with 70% to 90% occurring only once. The material sequenced was peripheral blood. The receptor set was obtained from a man in his sixties with acute or convalescent COVID-19.

In its sample, this clone was seen once. The genes are TRBV12-5 and TRBJ1-4; 8 bases match TRBD1. This CDR3 is built from 17 residues. CDR1 and CDR2 from the germline V gene are LGHNT and FRNRAP. The junction had 8 bases not matched to a gene; V was cut back by 1 base and J by 4 bases. CDR3: CASGLARTGLINEKLFF. In DNA form, the CDR3 reads TGTGCTAGTGGTTTGGCCCGGACAGGGCTTATTAATGAAAAACTGTTTTTT.

In DNA, the CDR3 is TGTGCCAGCAGCCAGGACAGTCGCTCCTACAATGAGCAGTTCTTC. Its protein is CASSQDSRSYNEQFF. The chain uses TRBV5-4 and TRBJ2-1; D possibly corresponds to TRBD1 (6 bases). The CDR3 runs to 15 residues. Germline lookup yields CDR1 SGHNT and CDR2 YYREEE (reference sequence). Trimming pared 4 bases from V and 0 bases from J, leaving 11 bases between.

The sample holds a few counts of this clone. The J gene is TRBJ1-1, the V gene TRBV5-6; 7 positions agree with TRBD1. CDR1 is SGHDT, CDR2 YYEEEE, per germline. The CDR3 length is 16 residues. V shed 0 bases, J shed 0 bases, and the junction held 5 bases outside the gene matches. Written as DNA, the CDR3 is TGTGCCAGCAGCTTGGGACAGGGTTATGTGAACACTGAAGCTTTCTTT. As protein: CASSLGQGYVNTEAFF.

This clone was seen just once. The chain couples TRBV10-3 to TRBJ1-2; D gene unclear. V gave up 3 bases and J gave up 0 bases, with 5 bases separating them. CDR1 ENHRY and CDR2 SYGVKD come from the germline V gene. The CDR3 loop spans 13 amino acids. The CDR3 sequence is CAISEQTNYGYTF. DNA of the CDR3: TGTGCCATCAGTGAACAAACTAACTATGGCTACACCTTC.

The chain joins TRBV3-1 (or the pseudogene TRBV3-2) to TRBJ2-7; TRBD1 aligns across 9 bases. J lost 2 bases, V lost 5 bases, and 4 bases had no gene match. CDR3 length: 14 amino acids. Per germline, CDR1 LGHDT and CDR2 YNNKEL (reference sequence). The CDR3 DNA follows: TGTGCCAGCAGCGCGGGACAGGGCCCCTACGAGCAGTACTTC. Its protein product is CASSAGQGPYEQYF.

This clone occurred many times. The chain employs TRBV6-6 and TRBJ1-6, with 9 bases identical to TRBD1. The germline gives CDR1 MNHNY, CDR2 SVGAGI (reference sequence). The CDR3 consists of 16 residues. V trimming: 2 bases; J trimming: 6 bases; junction bases outside the gene matches: 5. CDR3 region: CASSYRDREGNSPLHF. The CDR3 nucleotides read TGTGCCAGCAGTTACCGGGACAGGGAGGGTAATTCACCCCTCCACTTT.

The chain employs TRBV5-1 and TRBJ2-1; TRBD2 matches at 7 bases. There are 15 residues in the CDR3. From germline, CDR1 is SGHRS and CDR2 YFSETQ. V shed 0 bases, J shed 8 bases, and the junction held 8 bases outside the gene matches. The CDR3 bases are TGCGCCAGCAGCTTGGCTCGGGCTAGCGGCGATGAGCAGTTCTTC. Translated: CASSLARASGDEQFF.

This sequence joins TRBV7-6 and TRBJ1-1; no clear D gene. With 4 bases removed from V and 4 bases from J, the gap between germline ends came to 7 bases. Germline V gives CDR1 SGHVS, CDR2 FNYEAQ. The CDR3 length is 12 residues. For the CDR3, the DNA is TGTGCCAGCAGCTCAGGCCGCACTGAAGCTTTCTTT. It yields the protein CASSSGRTEAFF.

The DNA for the CDR3 is TGTGCCAGCAGTTTCGGCAGCGGGATGAACACTGAAGCTTTCTTT. It codes for CASSFGSGMNTEAFF. The chain recombines TRBV27 with TRBJ1-1; D call uncertain. The CDR3 runs 15 residues. Trimming removed 3 bases at V and 0 bases at J, with 11 bases between. Germline CDR1 reads MNHEY; CDR2 reads SMNVEV (reference sequence).

The chain combines TRBV12-2 with TRBJ2-1; the D call in the table, TRBD2, was not verified against the DNA. TRBV12-2 counts as a pseudogene. CDR3 size: 16 residues. The DNA of the CDR3 is TGTGCAAGTCGCTTAGAATCCTCTAGCTCCTACAATGAGCAGTTCTTC. This codes for CASRLESSSSYNEQFF.